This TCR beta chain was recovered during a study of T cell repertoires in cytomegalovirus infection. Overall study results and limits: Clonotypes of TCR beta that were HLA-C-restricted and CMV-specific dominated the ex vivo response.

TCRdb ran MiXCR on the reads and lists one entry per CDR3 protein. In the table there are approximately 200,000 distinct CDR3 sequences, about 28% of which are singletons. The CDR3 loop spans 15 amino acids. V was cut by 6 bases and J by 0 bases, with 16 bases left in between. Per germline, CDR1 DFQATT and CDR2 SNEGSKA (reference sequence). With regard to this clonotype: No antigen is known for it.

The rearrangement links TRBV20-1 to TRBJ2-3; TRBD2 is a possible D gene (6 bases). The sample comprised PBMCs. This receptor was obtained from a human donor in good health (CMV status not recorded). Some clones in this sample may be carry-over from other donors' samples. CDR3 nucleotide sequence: TGCAGTGCCGAACCCACTAGCACTAGCACAGATACGCAGTATTTT. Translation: CSAEPTSTSTDTQYF.